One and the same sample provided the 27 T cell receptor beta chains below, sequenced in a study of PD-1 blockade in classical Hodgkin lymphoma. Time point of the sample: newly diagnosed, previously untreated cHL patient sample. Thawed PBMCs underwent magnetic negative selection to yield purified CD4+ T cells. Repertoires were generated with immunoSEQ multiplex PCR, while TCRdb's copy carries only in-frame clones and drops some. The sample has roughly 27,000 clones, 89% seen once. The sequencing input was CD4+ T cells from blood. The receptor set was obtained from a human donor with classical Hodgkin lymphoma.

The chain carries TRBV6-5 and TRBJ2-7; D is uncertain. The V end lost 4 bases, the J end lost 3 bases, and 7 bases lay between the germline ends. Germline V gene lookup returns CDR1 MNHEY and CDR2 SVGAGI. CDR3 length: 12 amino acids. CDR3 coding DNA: TGTGCCAGCAGTTCCACCTTCTACGAGCAGTACTTC. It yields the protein CASSSTFYEQYF.

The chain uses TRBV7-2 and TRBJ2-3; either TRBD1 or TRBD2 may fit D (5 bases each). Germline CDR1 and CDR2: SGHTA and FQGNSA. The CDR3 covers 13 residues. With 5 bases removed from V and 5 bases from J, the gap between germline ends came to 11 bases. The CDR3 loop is CASSPGTEDTQYF. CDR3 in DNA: TGTGCCAGCAGCCCCGGGACCGAAGATACGCAGTATTTT.

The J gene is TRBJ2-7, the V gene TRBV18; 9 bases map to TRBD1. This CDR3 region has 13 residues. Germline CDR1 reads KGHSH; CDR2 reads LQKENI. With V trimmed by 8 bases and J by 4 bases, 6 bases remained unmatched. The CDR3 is CASAGGTGYEQYF. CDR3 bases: TGTGCCAGCGCTGGCGGGACAGGGTACGAGCAGTACTTC.

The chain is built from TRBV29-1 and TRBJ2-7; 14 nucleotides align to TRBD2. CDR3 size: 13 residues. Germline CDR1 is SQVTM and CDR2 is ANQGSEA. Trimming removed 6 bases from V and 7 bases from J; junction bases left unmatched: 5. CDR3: CSVRGLAGVEQYF. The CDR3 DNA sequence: TGCAGCGTACGGGGACTAGCGGGAGTGGAGCAGTACTTC.

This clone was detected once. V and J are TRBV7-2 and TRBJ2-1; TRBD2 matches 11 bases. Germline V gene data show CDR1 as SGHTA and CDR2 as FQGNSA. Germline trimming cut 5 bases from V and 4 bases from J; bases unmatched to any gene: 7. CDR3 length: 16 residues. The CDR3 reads CASSPSLAGVYNEQFF. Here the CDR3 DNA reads TGTGCCAGCAGCCCCTCACTAGCGGGGGTATACAATGAGCAGTTCTTC.

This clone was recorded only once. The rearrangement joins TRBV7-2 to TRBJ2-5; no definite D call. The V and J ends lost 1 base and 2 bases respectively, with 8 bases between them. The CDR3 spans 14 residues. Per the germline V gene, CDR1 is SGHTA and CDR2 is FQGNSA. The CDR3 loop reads CASSLDLGQETQYF. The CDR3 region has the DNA TGTGCCAGCAGCTTAGATCTGGGGCAAGAGACCCAGTACTTC.

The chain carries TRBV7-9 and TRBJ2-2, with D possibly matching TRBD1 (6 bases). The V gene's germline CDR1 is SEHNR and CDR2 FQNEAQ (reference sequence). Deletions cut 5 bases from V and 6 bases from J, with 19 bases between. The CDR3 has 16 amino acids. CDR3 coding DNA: TGTGCCAGCAGCATCGGGACATCGGGGATCGCCGGGGAGCTGTTTTTT. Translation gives CASSIGTSGIAGELFF.

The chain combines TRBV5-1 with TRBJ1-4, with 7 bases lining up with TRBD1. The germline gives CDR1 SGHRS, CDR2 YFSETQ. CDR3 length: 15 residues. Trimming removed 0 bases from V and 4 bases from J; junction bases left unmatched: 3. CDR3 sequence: CASSLEGQINEKLFF. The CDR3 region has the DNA TGCGCCAGCAGCTTGGAGGGACAGATTAATGAAAAACTGTTTTTT.

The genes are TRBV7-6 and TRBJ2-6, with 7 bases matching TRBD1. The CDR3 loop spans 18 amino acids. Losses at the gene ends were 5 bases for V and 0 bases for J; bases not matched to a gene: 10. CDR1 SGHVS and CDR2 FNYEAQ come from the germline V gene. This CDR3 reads CASSRIWTGRSGANVLTF. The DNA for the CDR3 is TGTGCCAGCAGCCGTATATGGACAGGCCGCTCTGGGGCCAACGTCCTGACTTTC.

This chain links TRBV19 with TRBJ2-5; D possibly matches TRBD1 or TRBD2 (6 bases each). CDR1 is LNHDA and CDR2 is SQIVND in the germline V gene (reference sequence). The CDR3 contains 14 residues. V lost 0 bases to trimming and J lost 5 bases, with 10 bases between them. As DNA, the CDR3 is TGTGCCAGTAGTATAGATTTCGGGGGCGAGACCCAGTACTTC. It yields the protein CASSIDFGGETQYF. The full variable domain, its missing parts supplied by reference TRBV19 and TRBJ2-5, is DGGITQSPKYLFRKEGQNVTLSCEQNLNHDAMYWYRQDPGQGLRLIYYSQIVNDFQKGDIAEGYSVSREKKESFPLTVTSAQKNPTAFYLCASSIDFGGETQYFGPGTRLLVL.

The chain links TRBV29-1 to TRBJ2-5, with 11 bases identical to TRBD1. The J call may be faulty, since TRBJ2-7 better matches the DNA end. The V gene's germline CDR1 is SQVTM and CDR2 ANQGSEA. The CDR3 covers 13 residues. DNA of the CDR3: TGCAGCGTTGAGCGGACAGGGGGCGACGAGCAGTACTTC. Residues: CSVERTGGDEQYF.

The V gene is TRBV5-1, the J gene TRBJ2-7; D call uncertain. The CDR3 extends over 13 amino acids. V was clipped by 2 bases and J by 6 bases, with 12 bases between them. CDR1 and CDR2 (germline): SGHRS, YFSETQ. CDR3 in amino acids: CASSFDMYSEQYF. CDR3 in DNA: TGCGCCAGCAGCTTCGATATGTACAGCGAGCAGTACTTC. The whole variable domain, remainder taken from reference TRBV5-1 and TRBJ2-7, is KAGVTQTPRYLIKTRGQQVTLSCSPISGHRSVSWYQQTPGQGLQFLFEYFSETQRNKGNFPGRFSGRQFSNSRSEMNVSTLELGDSALYLCASSFDMYSEQYFGPGTRLTVT.

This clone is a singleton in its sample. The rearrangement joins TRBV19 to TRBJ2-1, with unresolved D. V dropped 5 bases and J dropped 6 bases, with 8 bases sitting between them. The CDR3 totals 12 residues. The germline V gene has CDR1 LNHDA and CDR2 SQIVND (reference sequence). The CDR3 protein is CASSRRVNEQFF. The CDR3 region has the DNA TGTGCCAGTAGTCGTAGAGTCAATGAGCAGTTCTTC.

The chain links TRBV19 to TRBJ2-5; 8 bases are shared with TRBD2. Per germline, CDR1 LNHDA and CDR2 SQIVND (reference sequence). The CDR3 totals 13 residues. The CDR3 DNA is TGTGGCACAAGCCGGGGGGGGGAAAAGACCCAGTACTTC. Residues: CGTSRGGEKTQYF.

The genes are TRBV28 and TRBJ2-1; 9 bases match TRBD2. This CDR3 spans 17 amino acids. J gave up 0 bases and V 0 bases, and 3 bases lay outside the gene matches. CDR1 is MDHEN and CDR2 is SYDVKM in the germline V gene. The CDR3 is CASSLWTSGSSYNEQFF. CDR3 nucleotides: TGTGCCAGCAGTTTATGGACTAGCGGTTCCTCCTACAATGAGCAGTTCTTC.

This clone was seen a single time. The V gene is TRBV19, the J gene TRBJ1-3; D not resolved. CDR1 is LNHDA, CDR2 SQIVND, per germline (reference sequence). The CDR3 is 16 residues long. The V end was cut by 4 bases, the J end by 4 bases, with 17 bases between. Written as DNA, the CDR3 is TGTGCCAGTAGTACTACCCCGGACTGGATCGGAAACACCATATATTTT. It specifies CASSTTPDWIGNTIYF.

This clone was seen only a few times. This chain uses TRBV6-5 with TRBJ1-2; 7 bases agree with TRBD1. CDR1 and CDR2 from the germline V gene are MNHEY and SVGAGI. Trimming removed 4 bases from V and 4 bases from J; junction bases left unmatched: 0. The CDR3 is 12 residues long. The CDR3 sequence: CASSWDSYGYTF. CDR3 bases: TGTGCCAGCAGTTGGGACAGCTATGGCTACACCTTC.

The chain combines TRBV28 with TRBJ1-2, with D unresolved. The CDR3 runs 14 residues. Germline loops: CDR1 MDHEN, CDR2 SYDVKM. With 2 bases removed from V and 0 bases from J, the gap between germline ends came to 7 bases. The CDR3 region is CASSLPVPNYGYTF. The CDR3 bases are TGTGCCAGCAGTTTACCGGTCCCTAACTATGGCTACACCTTC.

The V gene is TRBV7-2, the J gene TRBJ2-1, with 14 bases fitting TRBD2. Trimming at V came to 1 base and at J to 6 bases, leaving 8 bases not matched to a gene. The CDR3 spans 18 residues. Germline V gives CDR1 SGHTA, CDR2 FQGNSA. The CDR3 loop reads CASSLVGTSGRSGNEQFF. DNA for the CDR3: TGTGCCAGCAGCTTAGTTGGGACTAGCGGGAGATCGGGCAATGAGCAGTTCTTC.

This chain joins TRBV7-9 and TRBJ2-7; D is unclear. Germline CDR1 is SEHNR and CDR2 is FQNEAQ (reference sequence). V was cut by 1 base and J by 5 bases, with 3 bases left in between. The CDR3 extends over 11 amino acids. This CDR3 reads CASSLGDEQYF. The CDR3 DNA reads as TGTGCCAGCAGCTTAGGGGACGAGCAGTACTTC.

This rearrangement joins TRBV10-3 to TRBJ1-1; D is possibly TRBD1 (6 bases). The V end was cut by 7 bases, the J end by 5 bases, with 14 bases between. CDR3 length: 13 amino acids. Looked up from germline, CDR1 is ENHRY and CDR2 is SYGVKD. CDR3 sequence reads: CAINSRGETEAFF. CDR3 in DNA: TGTGCCATCAATTCCAGGGGTGAGACTGAAGCTTTCTTT.

As DNA, the CDR3 is TGTGCCAGCAGCCCCCGTGGACTAGCGGGAGGGCGGGGTGAGCAGTTCTTC. It encodes CASSPRGLAGGRGEQFF. The chain combines TRBV7-2 with TRBJ2-1; the match to TRBD2 covers 15 bases. V shed 5 bases, J shed 9 bases, and the junction held 11 bases outside the gene matches. This CDR3 contains 17 residues. CDR1 is SGHTA and CDR2 is FQGNSA in the germline V gene.

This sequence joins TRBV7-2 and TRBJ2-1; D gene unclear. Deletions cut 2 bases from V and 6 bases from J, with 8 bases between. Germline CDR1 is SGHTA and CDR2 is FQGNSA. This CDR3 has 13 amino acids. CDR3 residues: CASSLNPTNEQFF. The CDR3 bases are TGTGCCAGCAGCTTAAACCCCACCAATGAGCAGTTCTTC.

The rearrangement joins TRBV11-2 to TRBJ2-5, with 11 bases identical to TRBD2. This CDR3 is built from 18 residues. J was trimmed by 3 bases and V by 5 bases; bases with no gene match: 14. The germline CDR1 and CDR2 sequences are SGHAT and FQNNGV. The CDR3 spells CASSKIFSLAGGEETQYF. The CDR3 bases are TGTGCCAGCAGCAAGATCTTCTCTCTAGCGGGAGGTGAAGAGACCCAGTACTTC.

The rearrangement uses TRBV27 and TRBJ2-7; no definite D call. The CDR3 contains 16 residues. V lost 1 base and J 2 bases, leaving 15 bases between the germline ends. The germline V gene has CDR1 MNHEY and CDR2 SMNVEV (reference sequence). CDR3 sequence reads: CASSLYYSTSAYEQYF. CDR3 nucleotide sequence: TGTGCCAGCAGTTTATATTACAGTACTTCAGCCTACGAGCAGTACTTC.

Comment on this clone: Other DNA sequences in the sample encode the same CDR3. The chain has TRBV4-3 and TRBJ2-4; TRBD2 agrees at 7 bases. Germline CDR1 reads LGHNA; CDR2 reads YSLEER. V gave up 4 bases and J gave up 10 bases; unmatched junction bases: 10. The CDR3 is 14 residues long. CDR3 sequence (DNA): TGCGCCAGCAGCCCCCGGGGAGAGGGAGGGATTCAGTACTTC. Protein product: CASSPRGEGGIQYF.

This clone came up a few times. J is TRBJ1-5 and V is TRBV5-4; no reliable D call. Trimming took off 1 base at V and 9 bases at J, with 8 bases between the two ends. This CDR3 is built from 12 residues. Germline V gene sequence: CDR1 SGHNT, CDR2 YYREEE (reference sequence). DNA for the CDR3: TGTGCCAGCAGCTTGCCTCAAGGGCCCCAGCATTTT. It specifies CASSLPQGPQHF.